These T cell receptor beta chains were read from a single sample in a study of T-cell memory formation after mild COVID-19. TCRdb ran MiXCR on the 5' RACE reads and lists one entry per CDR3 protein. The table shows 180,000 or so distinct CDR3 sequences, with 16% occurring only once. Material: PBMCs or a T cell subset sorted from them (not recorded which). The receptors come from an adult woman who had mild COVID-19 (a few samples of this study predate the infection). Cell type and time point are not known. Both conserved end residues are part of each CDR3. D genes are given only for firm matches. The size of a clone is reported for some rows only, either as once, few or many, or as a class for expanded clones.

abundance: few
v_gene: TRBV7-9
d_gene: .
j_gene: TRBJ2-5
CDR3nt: TGTGCCAGCAGCCCCCCCGTAGTGATCAATTGGCAAGAGACCCAGTACTTC
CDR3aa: CASSPPVVINWQETQYF

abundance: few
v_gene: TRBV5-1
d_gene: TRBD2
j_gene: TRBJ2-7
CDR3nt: TGCGCCAGCAGCGAACTAGCGCCGAGCTCCTACGAGCAGTACTTC
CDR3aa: CASSELAPSSYEQYF

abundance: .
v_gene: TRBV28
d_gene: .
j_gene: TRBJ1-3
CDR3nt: TGTGCCAGCAGTTTATCAGGAAAGGGCTCTGGAAACACCATATATTTT
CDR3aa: CASSLSGKGSGNTIYF

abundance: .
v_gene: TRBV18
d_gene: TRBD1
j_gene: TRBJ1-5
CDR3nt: TGTGCCAGCTCACCGCAGGGGGCCTGGGGAAATCAGCCCCAGCATTTT
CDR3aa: CASSPQGAWGNQPQHF

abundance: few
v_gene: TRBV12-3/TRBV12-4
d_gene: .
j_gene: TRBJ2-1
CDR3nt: TGTGCCAGCAGACCTTGGGAGGTTGGAAATGAGCAGTTCTTC
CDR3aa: CASRPWEVGNEQFF

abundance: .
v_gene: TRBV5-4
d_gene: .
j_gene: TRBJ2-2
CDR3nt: TGTGCCAGCAGCGCACCTGGGGGACTGAACACCGGGGAGCTGTTTTTT
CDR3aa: CASSAPGGLNTGELFF

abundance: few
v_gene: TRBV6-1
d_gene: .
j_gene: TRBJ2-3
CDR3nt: TGTGCCAGCAGTGAAGCGGGGCAAGTGGATACGCAGTATTTT
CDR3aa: CASSEAGQVDTQYF

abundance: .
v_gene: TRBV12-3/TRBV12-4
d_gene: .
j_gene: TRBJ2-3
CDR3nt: TGTGCCAGCAGGGCCCCGGGACTCACAGATACGCAGTATTTT
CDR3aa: CASRAPGLTDTQYF

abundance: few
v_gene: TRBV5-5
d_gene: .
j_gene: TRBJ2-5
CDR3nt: TGTGCCAGCAGCTTGCAGGACCAAGAGACCCAGTACTTC
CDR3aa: CASSLQDQETQYF

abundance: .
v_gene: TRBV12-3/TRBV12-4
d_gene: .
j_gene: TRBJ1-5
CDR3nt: TGTGCCAGCAGTTCTACCCCAGGGGCCCAGCATTTT
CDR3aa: CASSSTPGAQHF

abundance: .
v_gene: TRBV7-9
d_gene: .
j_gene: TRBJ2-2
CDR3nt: TGTGCCAGCCCCCGGAACACCGGGGAGCTGTTTTTT
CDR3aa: CASPRNTGELFF

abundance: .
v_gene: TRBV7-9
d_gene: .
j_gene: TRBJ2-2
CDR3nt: TGTGCCAGCCAAGAGCAGGTCACCGGGGAGCTGTTTTTT
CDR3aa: CASQEQVTGELFF

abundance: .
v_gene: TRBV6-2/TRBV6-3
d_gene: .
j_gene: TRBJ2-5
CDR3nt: TGTGCCAGCAATGGGGCTAGGCAAGAGACCCAGTACTTC
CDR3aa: CASNGARQETQYF

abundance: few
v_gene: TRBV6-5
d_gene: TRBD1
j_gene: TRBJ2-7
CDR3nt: TGTGCCAGCAGTTCCCCGGGACAGGGAAGAGGCGAGCAGTACTTC
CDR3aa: CASSSPGQGRGEQYF

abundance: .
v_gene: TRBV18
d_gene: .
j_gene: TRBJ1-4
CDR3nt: TGTGCCAGCTCACCAGAGGCGACGGAACCCGCTAATGAAAAACTGTTTTTT
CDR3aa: CASSPEATEPANEKLFF

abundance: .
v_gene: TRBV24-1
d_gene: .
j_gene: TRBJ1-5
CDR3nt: TGTGCCACCAGTGATAACCGGGAGGGGAACAGCAATCAGCCCCAGCATTTT
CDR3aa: CATSDNREGNSNQPQHF

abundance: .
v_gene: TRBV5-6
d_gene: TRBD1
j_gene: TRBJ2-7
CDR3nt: TGTGCCAGCAGCGATTCCGGGACAGCATACGAGCAGTACTTC
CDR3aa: CASSDSGTAYEQYF

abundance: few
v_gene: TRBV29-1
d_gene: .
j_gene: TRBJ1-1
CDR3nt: TGCAGCGGGCGTAGGGCCGACACTGAAGCTTTCTTT
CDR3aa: CSGRRADTEAFF

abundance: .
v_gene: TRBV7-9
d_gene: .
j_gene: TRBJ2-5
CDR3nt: TGTGCCAGCAGCTTTGAAGGACTTACCGAGACCCAGTACTTC
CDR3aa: CASSFEGLTETQYF

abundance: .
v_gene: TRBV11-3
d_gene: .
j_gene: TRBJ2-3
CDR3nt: TGTGCCAGCAGACTTGGATCTCTTGCGCAGTATTTT
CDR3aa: CASRLGSLAQYF

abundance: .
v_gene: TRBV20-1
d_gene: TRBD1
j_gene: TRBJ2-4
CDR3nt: TGCAGTGCCACGACAGGGGCCAAAAACATTCAGTACTTC
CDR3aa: CSATTGAKNIQYF

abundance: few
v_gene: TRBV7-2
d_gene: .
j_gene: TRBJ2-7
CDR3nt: TGTGCCAGCAGCTTAGCTTGGCAGGGGAGATACGAGCAGTACTTC
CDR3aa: CASSLAWQGRYEQYF

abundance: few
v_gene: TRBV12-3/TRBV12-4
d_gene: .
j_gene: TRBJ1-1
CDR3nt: TGTGCCAGCAGTCCAGGGCCGCAAGCTTTCTTT
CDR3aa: CASSPGPQAFF

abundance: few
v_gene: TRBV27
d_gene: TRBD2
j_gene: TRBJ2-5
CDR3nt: TGTGCCAGCAGTTGGACTAGCGGGAGAGAGACCCAGTACTTC
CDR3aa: CASSWTSGRETQYF

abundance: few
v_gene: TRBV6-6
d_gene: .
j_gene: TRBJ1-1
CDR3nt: TGTGCCAGCAGTTACTCCGGGGAGGGGTCTGAAGCTTTCTTT
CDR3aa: CASSYSGEGSEAFF

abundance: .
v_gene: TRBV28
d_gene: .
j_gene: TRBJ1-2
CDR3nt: TGTGCCAGCAGTTTGCCCCCAAAGGGCCCGGGTGGCTACACCTTC
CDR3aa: CASSLPPKGPGGYTF

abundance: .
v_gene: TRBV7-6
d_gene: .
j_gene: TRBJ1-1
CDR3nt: TGTGCCAGCAGCTTAGTCGGACAGAGAGCTTTCTTT
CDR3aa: CASSLVGQRAFF

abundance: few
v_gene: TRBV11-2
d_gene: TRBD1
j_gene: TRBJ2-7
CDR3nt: TGTGCCAGCAGCAAGCGGACAGGGGACGGGGTTTACGAGCAGTACTTC
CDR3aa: CASSKRTGDGVYEQYF

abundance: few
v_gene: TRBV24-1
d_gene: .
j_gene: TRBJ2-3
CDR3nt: TGTGCCACCAGAGCGCAGGGTTCCACAGATACGCAGTATTTT
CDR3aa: CATRAQGSTDTQYF

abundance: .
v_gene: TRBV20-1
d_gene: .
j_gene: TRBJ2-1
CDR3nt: TGCAGCGCGACGGATGGGCAATTCCCTAATGAGCAGTTCTTC
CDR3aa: CSATDGQFPNEQFF

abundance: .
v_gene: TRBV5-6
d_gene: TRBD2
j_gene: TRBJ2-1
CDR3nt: TGTGCCAGCAGCTTCCGACTAGCGGGCTACAATGAGCAGTTCTTC
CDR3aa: CASSFRLAGYNEQFF

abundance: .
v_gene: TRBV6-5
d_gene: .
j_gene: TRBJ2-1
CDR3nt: TGTGCCAGCAGTAGACCCGCAAACAATGAGCAGTTCTTC
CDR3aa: CASSRPANNEQFF

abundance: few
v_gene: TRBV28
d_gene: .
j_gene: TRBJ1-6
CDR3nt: TGTGCCAGCAGTTTTGTTCGGAATTCACCCCTCCACTTT
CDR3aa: CASSFVRNSPLHF

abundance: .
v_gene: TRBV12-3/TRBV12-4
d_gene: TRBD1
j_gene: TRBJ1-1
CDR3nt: TGTGCCAGTCGCGGCAGGGGGCTTACTGAAGCTTTCTTT
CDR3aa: CASRGRGLTEAFF

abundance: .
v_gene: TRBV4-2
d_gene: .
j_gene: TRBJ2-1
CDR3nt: TGTGCCAGCAGCCGACCGACAGGCCGGCAGTTCTTC
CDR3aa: CASSRPTGRQFF

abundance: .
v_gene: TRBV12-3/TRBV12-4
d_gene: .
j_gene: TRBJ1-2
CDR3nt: TGTGCCAGCAGTTCCGGAGTTAACTATGGCTACACCTTC
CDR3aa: CASSSGVNYGYTF

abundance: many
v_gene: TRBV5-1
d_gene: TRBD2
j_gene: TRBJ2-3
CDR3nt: TGCGCCAGCAGCTTGGATCCGCGGGGGGACCCAATAGATACGCAGTATTTT
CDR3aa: CASSLDPRGDPIDTQYF

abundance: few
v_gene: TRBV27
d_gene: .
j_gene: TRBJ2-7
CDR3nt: TGTGCCAGCAGTTCCACAGGGCGGGAGCAGTACTTC
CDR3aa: CASSSTGREQYF

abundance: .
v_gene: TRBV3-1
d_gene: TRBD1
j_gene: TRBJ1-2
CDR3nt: TGTGCCAGCAGCCCCCGGGACAGCACCAGCTATGGCTACACCTTC
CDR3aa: CASSPRDSTSYGYTF

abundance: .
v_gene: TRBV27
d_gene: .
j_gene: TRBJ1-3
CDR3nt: TGTGCCAGCAGTTACTCCCCCCGTCCGACTGGAAACACCACATATTTT
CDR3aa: CASSYSPRPTGNTTYF

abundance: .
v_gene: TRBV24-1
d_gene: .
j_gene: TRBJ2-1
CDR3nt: TGTGCCACCAGTGACACTAGGACAGCCTACAATGAGCAGTTCTTC
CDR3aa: CATSDTRTAYNEQFF

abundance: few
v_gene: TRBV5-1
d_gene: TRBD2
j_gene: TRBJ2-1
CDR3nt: TGCGCCAGCAGCCCTTCGGTTGGAAGCGGGGAGAATGAGCAGTTCTTC
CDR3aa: CASSPSVGSGENEQFF

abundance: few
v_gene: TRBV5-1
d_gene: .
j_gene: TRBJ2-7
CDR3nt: TGCGCCAGCAGCTTGGGGAGCGTGGCTGGAGAGCAGTACTTC
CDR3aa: CASSLGSVAGEQYF

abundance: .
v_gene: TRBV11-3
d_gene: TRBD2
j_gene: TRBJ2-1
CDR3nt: TGTGCCAGCAGCTTTAGCGGGGGGGCCTACAATGAGCAGTTCTTC
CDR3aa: CASSFSGGAYNEQFF

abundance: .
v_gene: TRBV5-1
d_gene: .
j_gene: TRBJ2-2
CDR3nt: TGCGCCAGCAGCCAGACGGTCCCGAACACCGGGGAGCTGTTTTTT
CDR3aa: CASSQTVPNTGELFF

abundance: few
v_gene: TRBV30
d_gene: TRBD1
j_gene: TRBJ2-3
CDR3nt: TGTGCCTGGAGTATCCTCAGAGGGGGCAACACAGATACGCAGTATTTT
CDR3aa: CAWSILRGGNTDTQYF

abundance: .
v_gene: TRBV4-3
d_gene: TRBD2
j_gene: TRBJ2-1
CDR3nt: TGCGCCAGCAGCCAAGATGCGAATAGCGGGTTGTACAATGAGCAGTTCTTC
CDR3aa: CASSQDANSGLYNEQFF

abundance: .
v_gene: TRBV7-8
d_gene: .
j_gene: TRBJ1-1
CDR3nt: TGTGCCAGCAGCCCCCGCGAAGGGAACACTGAAGCTTTCTTT
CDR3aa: CASSPREGNTEAFF